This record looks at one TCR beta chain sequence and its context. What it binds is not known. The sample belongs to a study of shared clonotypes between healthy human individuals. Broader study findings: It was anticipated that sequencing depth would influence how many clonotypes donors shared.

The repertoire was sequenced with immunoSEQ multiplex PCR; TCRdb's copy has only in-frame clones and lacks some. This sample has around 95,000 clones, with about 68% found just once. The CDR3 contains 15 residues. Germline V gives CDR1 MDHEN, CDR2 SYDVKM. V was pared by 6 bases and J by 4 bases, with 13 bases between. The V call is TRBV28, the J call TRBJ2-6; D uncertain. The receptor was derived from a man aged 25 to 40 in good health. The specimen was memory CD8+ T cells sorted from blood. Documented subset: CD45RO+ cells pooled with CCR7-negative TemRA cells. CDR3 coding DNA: TGTGCCAGCAGACCCCATCCCTCCGGGGCCAACGTCCTGACTTTC. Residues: CASRPHPSGANVLTF.